The T cell receptor (beta chain) described here comes from a study of cytomegalovirus exposure and HLA in healthy donors. Study outcomes and limitations: Segments of the TCR beta V type were, in most cases, productive about 90% or about 30% of the time in an earlier analysis.

Germline CDR1 reads MNHNS; CDR2 reads SASEGT. The CDR3 has 15 amino acids. Between the trimmed V and J ends, which lost 5 bases and 2 bases, there was a span of 15 bases. This clone came up a few times. Its antigen is still unknown. This PCR relied on a set of 60 Vbeta primers and 13 Jbeta primers. Sequencing used immunoSEQ multiplex PCR; TCRdb keeps in-frame clones, though not all of them. The table records around 120,000 clones, roughly 80% of them present only once. The receptor's source is a woman in her forties in good health and CMV-seropositive. The V gene is TRBV6-1, the J gene TRBJ1-2; TRBD1 might be the D (5 bases). Material: PBMCs. CDR3 bases: TGTGCCAGCAGTCTGATTCGGGCAGGGAACTATGGCTACACCTTC. This codes for CASSLIRAGNYGYTF.